The following is a TCR beta chain sequence with its context. V was pared by 5 bases and J by 4 bases, with 11 bases between. CDR3 length: 13 residues. Germline-derived CDR1 and CDR2 are MDHEN and SYDVKM. Using immunoSEQ multiplex PCR, the repertoire was profiled, and TCRdb retains in-frame clones only, with some absent. The top ten clones hold approximately 2.5% of a sample with about 73,000 clones, 60% to 80% of them seen once. The data were obtained in a study of blood T cell repertoires in COVID-19. The receptor was derived from a man between 70 and 80 years old with COVID-19, enrolled during active disease. The chain recombines TRBV28 with TRBJ2-5; maybe TRBD1 (5 bases). The sequenced sample consisted of peripheral blood. The CDR3 reads CASSPQGGETQYF. The DNA of the CDR3 is TGTGCCAGCAGTCCCCAGGGCGGAGAGACCCAGTACTTC.